Listed here are 14 T cell receptor beta chains from one sample, sequenced in a study of blood T cells in healthy people across ages. Next came a second PCR, run for about 6 to 12 cycles, which used a sample-barcoded 5' primer along with a J-beta primer mix. One entry per CDR3 protein, called by TCRdb with MiXCR from the 5' RACE reads. The sample lists approximately 1.5 million distinct CDR3 sequences; under 55% were seen once. Material for sequencing was blood. The receptor set was obtained from a woman in her late teens or twenties in good health.

In this sample, this clonotype turned up a few times. The chain uses TRBV10-3 and TRBJ2-3; TRBD1 or TRBD2 may be the D gene (6 bases each). Trimming took 10 bases from V and 2 from J, leaving 25 bases between them. The CDR3 runs to 17 residues. The germline V gene has CDR1 ENHRY and CDR2 SYGVKD. CDR3 DNA sequence: TGTGCCACCGGGACTGGCGGCTTCAGGGGTAACACAGATACGCAGTATTTT. This gives the protein CATGTGGFRGNTDTQYF.

The chain couples TRBV20-1 to TRBJ2-7; D gene unclear. The CDR3 sequence is 13 residues long. CDR1 is DFQATT, CDR2 SNEGSKA, per germline (reference sequence). With 3 bases removed from V and 2 bases from J, the gap between germline ends came to 11 bases. The CDR3 loop reads CSASRPSPYEQYF. CDR3 in DNA: TGCAGTGCTAGTAGGCCGAGCCCCTACGAGCAGTACTTC.

The V and J genes are TRBV7-2 and TRBJ1-5; no clear D gene. V lost 1 base, J lost 2 bases, and 6 bases lay in between. Germline V lookup: CDR1 SGHTA, CDR2 FQGNSA. The CDR3 extends over 14 amino acids. CDR3 DNA sequence: TGTGCCAGCAGCTTAGAATACCGCAATCAGCCCCAGCATTTT. Protein product: CASSLEYRNQPQHF.

This clonotype appeared a few times. The chain links TRBV7-2 to TRBJ1-1; maybe TRBD1 (6 bases). Germline V gene data show CDR1 as SGHTA and CDR2 as FQGNSA. The CDR3 totals 13 residues. V lost 5 bases to trimming and J lost 10 bases, with 17 bases between them. The CDR3 sequence: CASSVGDRFRAFF. CDR3 in DNA: TGTGCCAGCAGCGTCGGTGACAGGTTTCGAGCTTTCTTT.

This clonotype showed up just a few times. V gene TRBV9 combines with J gene TRBJ2-1; 8 nucleotides line up with TRBD2. The ends lost 0 bases at V and 8 bases at J; junction bases unmatched: 10. Germline values: CDR1 SGDLS, CDR2 YYNGEE. The CDR3 covers 16 residues. The CDR3 bases are TGTGCCAGCAGCGTAGCGGCGGGGACTAGTTTGTATGAGCAGTTCTTC. Encoded protein: CASSVAAGTSLYEQFF.

This rearrangement joins TRBV7-3 to TRBJ2-1; D gene unclear. The CDR3 covers 17 residues. The V end was cut by 0 bases, the J end by 0 bases, with 12 bases between. Looked up from germline, CDR1 is SGHTA and CDR2 is FQGTGA. CDR3 sequence reads: CASSLTSSGLSYNEQFF. Here the CDR3 DNA reads TGTGCCAGCAGCTTAACCTCTTCCGGCCTCTCCTACAATGAGCAGTTCTTC.

This rearrangement joins TRBV12-3 or TRBV12-4 to TRBJ2-3; D call uncertain. The CDR3 is 14 amino acids. Trimming removed 6 bases at V and 15 bases at J, with 25 bases between. The CDR3, as DNA: TGTGCCAGCAGCCCACGGTTGGCACCAGATATGCAATATTTT. It codes for CASSPRLAPDMQYF.

V and J are TRBV4-3 and TRBJ2-1; TRBD2 agrees at 9 bases. CDR1 is LGHNA and CDR2 is YSLEER in the germline V gene. V dropped 0 bases and J dropped 5; count of bases not matched to a gene: 11. This CDR3 is built from 18 residues. The CDR3 sequence: CASSQDLSGGPSHNEQFF. The CDR3 DNA reads TGCGCCAGCAGCCAAGATTTGAGCGGGGGGCCATCCCACAATGAGCAGTTCTTC.

This clonotype turned up a few times. This chain links TRBV6-2 or TRBV6-3 with TRBJ1-2; 8 nucleotides align to TRBD1. This CDR3 is 14 amino acids long. V was pared by 3 bases and J by 7 bases, with 7 bases of the junction left unmatched. CDR1 and CDR2 from the germline V gene are MNHEY and SVGEGT. CDR3 coding DNA: TGTGCCAGCAGTTATGGACAGGGCTATGCTGGCTACACCTTC. Protein: CASSYGQGYAGYTF.

The chain is built from TRBV4-1 and TRBJ1-2, with D possibly being TRBD1 (6 bases). The ends were cut back, 6 bases at V and 4 bases at J, with 15 bases in the middle. Germline values: CDR1 MGHRA, CDR2 YSYEKL. This CDR3 has 14 amino acids. CDR3 in DNA: TGCGCCAGCAGAAGCCAACAGGGACTCTATGGCTACACCTTC. Protein sequence: CASRSQQGLYGYTF.

The J gene is TRBJ2-5, the V gene TRBV7-2, with TRBD2 matching 7 bases. CDR3 length: 18 amino acids. CDR1 is SGHTA, CDR2 FQGNSA, per germline. The J segment lost 4 bases and the V segment lost 5 bases, leaving 19 bases of the junction unmatched. DNA of the CDR3: TGTGCCAGCAGCACGTTTCATTCGGCGGGAGCGAGCTTAGAGACCCAGTACTTC. The encoded protein is CASSTFHSAGASLETQYF.

The rearrangement joins TRBV24-1 to TRBJ2-2; TRBD1 aligns across 7 bases. V shed 10 bases, J shed 0 bases, and the junction held 1 base outside the gene matches. CDR1 and CDR2 (germline): KGHDR, SFDVKD. This CDR3 region has 13 residues. The CDR3 DNA sequence: TGTGCCACGGGACAGACGAACACCGGGGAGCTGTTTTTT. Its protein product is CATGQTNTGELFF.

This clonotype has more than one count but fewer than ten. The chain couples TRBV27 to TRBJ2-1; weak D call: TRBD2 (6 bases). The J call may not be correct, given that the DNA end is closer to TRBJ2-7. Germline loops: CDR1 MNHEY, CDR2 SMNVEV (reference sequence). This CDR3 region has 16 residues. The CDR3 region has the DNA TGTGCCAGCAGTTTGACGGGACTCTCCCCGTACAATGAGCAGTACTTC. The encoded protein is CASSLTGLSPYNEQYF.

The CDR3 DNA reads as TGTGCCAGCAGCTTAGATCAAGGAAGAGGGTCCGGGGAGCTGTTTTTT. Amino acids: CASSLDQGRGSGELFF. J is TRBJ2-2 and V is TRBV11-2; D possibly corresponds to TRBD2 (5 bases). Deletions cut 0 bases from V and 6 bases from J, with 14 bases between. There are 16 residues in the CDR3. Germline values: CDR1 SGHAT, CDR2 FQNNGV. Full variable domain (rest looked up from reference TRBV11-2 and TRBJ2-2): EAGVAQSPRYKIIEKRQSVAFWCNPISGHATLYWYQQILGQGPKLLIQFQNNGVVDDSQLPKDRFSAERLKGVDSTLKIQPAKLEDSAVYLCASSLDQGRGSGELFFGEGSRLTVL.